This T cell receptor (beta chain) derives from a study of T-cell reconstitution after alpha-beta-depleted transplantation in children. Study-level points and caveats: Roughly two months post-transplant, alpha-beta T cells reportedly originated from several hundred graft clones that had expanded. Newly produced T cells mostly provided counts and TCRbeta diversity after one year, as hyperexpanded clones declined. After transplant, high TCRbeta diversity at day 60 in some patients arose from surviving recipient T cells and thymic progenitors.

This clonotype was seen at least ten times. The antigen is not known. This CDR3 is built from 12 residues. Germline V lookup: CDR1 MDHEN, CDR2 SYDVKM. V was shortened by 6 bases and J by 9 bases, with 12 bases between the two germline ends. Unique molecular identifiers tagged the TCRbeta library. MiXCR was run by TCRdb on the PCR reads, yielding one entry per CDR3 protein. The profile covers about 280,000 distinct CDR3 sequences, with around 10% appearing a single time and roughly a quarter taken by the ten largest. The sequence was obtained from a male patient between 2 and 10 years old who had a stem cell transplant for chronic granulomatous disease, so the T cells may come from the graft donor. This sample comprised peripheral blood, obtained 180 days after TCRalphabeta/CD19-depleted stem cell transplant. V and J are TRBV28 and TRBJ2-1; possibly TRBD2 for D (5 bases). The CDR3 is CASSLLGSEQFF. The CDR3 DNA is TGTGCCAGCAGCCTACTAGGGAGTGAGCAGTTCTTC.